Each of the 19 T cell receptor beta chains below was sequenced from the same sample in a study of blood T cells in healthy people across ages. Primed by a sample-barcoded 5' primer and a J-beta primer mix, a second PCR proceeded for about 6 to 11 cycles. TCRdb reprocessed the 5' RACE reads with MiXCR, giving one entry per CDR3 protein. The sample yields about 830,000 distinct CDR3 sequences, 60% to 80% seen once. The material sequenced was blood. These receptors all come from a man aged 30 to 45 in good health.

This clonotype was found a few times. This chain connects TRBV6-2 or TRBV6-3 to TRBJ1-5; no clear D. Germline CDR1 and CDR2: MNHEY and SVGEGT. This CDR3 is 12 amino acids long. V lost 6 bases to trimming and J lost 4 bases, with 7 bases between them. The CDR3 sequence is CASRPPNQPQHF. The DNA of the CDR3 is TGTGCCAGCAGGCCTCCTAATCAGCCCCAGCATTTT.

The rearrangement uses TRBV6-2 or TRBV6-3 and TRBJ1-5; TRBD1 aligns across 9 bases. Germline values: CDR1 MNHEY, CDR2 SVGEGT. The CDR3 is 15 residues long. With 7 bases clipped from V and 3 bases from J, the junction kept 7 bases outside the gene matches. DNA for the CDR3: TGTGCCAGCACCAAGACAGGGGGAACCAATCAGCCCCAGCATTTT. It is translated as CASTKTGGTNQPQHF.

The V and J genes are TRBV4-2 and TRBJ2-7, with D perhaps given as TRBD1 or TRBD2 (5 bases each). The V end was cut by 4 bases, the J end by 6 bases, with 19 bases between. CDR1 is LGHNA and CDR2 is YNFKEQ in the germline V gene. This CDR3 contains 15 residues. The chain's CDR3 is CASSPGRGVRGEQYF. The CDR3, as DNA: TGTGCCAGCAGCCCTGGTAGAGGGGTGAGAGGCGAGCAGTACTTC.

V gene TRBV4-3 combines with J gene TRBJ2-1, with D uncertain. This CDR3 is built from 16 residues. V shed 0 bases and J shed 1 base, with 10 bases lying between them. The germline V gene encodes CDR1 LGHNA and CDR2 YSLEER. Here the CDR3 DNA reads TGCGCCAGCAGCCAAGATCCATGGGAATCCTACAATGAGCAGTTCTTC. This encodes CASSQDPWESYNEQFF.

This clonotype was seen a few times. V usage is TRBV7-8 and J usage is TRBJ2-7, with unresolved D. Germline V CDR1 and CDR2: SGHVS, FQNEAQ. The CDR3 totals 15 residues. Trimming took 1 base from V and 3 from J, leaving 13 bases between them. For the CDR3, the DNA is TGTGCCAGCAGCTTAGAGAACGTCGAGAGCTACGAGCAGTACTTC. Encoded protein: CASSLENVESYEQYF. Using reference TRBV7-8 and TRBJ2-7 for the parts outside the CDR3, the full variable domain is GAGVSQSPRYKVAKRGQDVALRCDPISGHVSLFWYQQALGQGPEFLTYFQNEAQLDKSGLPSDRFFAERPEGSVSTLKIQRTQQEDSAVYLCASSLENVESYEQYFGPGTRLTVT.

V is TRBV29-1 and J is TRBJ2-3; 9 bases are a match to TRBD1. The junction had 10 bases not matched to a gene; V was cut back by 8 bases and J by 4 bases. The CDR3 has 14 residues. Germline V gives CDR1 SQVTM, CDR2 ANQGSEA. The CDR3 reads CSFPGQGMSDTQYF. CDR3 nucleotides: TGCAGCTTTCCGGGACAGGGTATGTCAGATACGCAGTATTTT.

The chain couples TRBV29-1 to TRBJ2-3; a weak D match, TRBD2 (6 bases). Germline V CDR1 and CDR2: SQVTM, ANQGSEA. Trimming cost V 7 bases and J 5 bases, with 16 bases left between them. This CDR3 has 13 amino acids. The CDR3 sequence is CSARGMQGDTQYF. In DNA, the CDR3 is TGCAGCGCGCGCGGGATGCAGGGAGATACGCAGTATTTT.

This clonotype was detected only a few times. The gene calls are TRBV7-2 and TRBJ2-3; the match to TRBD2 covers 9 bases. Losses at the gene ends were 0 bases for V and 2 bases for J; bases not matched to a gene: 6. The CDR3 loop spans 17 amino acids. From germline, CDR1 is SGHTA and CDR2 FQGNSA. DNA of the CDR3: TGTGCCAGCAGCTTAGCCCCGGAGCGGGGGGCCACAGATACGCAGTATTTT. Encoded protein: CASSLAPERGATDTQYF.

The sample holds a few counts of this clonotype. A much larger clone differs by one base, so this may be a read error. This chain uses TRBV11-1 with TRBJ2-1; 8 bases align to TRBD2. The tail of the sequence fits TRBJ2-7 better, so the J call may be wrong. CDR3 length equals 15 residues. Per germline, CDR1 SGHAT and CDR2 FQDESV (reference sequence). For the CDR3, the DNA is TGTGCCAGCAGCCCGGCTCTAGCGGGCTACAATGAGCAGTACTTC. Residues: CASSPALAGYNEQYF.

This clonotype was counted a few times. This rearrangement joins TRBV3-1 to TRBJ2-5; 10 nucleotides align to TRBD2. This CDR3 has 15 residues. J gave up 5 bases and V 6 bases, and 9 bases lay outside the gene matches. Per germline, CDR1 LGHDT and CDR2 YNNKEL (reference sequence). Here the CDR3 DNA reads TGTGCCAGCAGTCCTCGGACTAGCGGAGGGGAGACCCAGTACTTC. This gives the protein CASSPRTSGGETQYF.

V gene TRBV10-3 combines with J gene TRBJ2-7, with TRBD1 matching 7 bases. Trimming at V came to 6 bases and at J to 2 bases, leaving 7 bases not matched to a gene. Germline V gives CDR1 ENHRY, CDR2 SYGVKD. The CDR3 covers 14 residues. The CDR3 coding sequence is TGTGCCATCAGCCGAGGACAGGACACCTACGAGCAGTACTTC. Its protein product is CAISRGQDTYEQYF.

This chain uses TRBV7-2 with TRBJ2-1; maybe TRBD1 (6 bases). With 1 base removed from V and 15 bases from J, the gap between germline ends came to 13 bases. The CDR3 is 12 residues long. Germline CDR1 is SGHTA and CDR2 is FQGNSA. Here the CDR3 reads CASSLGGGIGFF. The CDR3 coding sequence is TGTGCCAGCAGCTTAGGAGGGGGAATCGGGTTCTTC.

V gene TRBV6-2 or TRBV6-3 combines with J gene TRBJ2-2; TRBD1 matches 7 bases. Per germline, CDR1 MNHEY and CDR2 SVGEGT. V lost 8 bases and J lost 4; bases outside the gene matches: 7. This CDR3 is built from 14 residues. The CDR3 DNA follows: TGTGCCAGCGGTTCGGGACAGAGCACCGGGGAGCTGTTTTTT. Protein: CASGSGQSTGELFF.

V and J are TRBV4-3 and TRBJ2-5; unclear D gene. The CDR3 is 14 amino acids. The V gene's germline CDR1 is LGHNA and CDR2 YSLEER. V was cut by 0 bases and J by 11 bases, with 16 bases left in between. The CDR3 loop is CASSQETGPFGQYF. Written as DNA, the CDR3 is TGCGCCAGCAGCCAAGAAACGGGCCCTTTCGGGCAGTACTTC.

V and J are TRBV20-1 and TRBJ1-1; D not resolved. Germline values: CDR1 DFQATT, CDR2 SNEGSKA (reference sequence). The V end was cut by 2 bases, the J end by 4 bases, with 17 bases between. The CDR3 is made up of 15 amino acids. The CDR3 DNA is TGCAGTGCTAGAAGAGGGCGGGAGATACCCACTGAAGCTTTCTTT. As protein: CSARRGREIPTEAFF.

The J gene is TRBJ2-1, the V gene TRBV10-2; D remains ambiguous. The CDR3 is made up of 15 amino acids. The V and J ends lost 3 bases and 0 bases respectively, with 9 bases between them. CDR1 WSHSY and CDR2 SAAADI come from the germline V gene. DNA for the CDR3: TGCGCCAGCAGTGAATGGGCTAGCTCCTACAATGAGCAGTTCTTC. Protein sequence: CASSEWASSYNEQFF.

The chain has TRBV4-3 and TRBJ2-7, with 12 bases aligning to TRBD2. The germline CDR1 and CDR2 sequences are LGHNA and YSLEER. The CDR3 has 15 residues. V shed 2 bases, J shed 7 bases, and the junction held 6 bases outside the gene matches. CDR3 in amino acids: CASSQLGLAGNEQYF. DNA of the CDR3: TGCGCCAGCAGCCAACTGGGACTAGCGGGCAATGAGCAGTACTTC.

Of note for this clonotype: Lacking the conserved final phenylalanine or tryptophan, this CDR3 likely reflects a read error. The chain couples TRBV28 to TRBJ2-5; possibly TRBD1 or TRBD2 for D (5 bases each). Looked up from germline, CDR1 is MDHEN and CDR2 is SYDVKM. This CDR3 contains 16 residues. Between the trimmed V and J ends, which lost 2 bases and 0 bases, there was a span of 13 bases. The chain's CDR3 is CASSLAYGGNQETQYS. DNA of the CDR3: TGTGCCAGCAGTTTAGCGTATGGGGGTAACCAAGAGACCCAGTACTCC.

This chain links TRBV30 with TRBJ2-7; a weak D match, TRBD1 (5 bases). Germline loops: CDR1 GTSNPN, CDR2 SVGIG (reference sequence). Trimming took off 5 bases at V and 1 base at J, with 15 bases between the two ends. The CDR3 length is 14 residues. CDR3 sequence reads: CAWQRAGLSYEQYF. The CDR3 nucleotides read TGTGCCTGGCAGCGCGCAGGGCTTTCCTACGAGCAGTACTTC.